This T cell receptor (beta chain) was identified during a study of neoadjuvant anti-PD-1 for oral cavity cancer. Blood cells were analyzed directly, without culture or expansion. Six replicates per PBMC sample, mostly from around 500 ng of genomic DNA. This table comes from immunoSEQ multiplex PCR, and its TCRdb copy is limited to in-frame clones, with some not included. The sample consists of about 79,000 clones, over 70% of them appearing once. Study-wide findings and caveats: Each response group had just a few patients in TCR analyses.

There are 15 residues in the CDR3. After removal of 5 bases from V and 0 bases from J, the junction contained 3 bases not matched to a gene. Looked up from germline, CDR1 is MNHEY and CDR2 is SVGAGI. About this clone: Its target is unknown.

The V and J genes are TRBV6-5 and TRBJ2-2; TRBD1 agrees at 7 bases. This TCR was sampled from a person between 35 and 79 years old with oral cavity squamous cell carcinoma. Sequencing used PBMCs, obtained before nivolumab (anti-PD-1) treatment. The CDR3 sequence: CASSRGLANTGELFF. The CDR3 coding sequence is TGTGCCAGCAGTAGGGGGCTAGCGAACACCGGGGAGCTGTTTTTT.